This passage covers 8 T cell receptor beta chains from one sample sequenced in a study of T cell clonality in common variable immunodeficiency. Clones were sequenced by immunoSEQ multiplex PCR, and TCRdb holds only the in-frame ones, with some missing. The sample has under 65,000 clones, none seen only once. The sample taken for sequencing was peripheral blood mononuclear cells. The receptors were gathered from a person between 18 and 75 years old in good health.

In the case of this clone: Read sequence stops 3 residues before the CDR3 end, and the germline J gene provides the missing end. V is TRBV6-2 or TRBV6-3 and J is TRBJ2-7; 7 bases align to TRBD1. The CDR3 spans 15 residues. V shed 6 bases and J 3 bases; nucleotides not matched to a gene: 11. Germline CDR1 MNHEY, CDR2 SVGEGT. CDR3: CASSPPRQGSYEQYF. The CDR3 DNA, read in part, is TGTGCCAGCAGCCCCCCGAGACAGGGAAGCTACGAG.

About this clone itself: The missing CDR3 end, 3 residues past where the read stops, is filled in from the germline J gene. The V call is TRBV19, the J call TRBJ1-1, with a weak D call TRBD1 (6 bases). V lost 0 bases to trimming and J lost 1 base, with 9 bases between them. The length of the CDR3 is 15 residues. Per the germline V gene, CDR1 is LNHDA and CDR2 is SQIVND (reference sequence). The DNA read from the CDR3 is TGTGCCAGTAGTATAGATCACAGGGAGAACACTGAA. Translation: CASSIDHRENTE. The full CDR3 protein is CASSIDHRENTEAFF.

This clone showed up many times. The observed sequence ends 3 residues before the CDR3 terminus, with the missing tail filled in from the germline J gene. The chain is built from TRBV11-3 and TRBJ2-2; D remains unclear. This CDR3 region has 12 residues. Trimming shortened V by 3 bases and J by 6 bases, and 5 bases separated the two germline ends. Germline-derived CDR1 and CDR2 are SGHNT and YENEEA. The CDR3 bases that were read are TGTGCCAGCAGCTTGAGGCCCGGGGAG. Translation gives CASSLRPGE. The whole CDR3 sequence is CASSLRPGELFF.

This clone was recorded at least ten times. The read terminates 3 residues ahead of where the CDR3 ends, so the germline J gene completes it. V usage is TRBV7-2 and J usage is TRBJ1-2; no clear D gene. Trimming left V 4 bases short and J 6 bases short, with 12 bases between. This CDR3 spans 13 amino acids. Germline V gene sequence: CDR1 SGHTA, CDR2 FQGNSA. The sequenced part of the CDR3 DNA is TGTGCCAGCAGCTCAAGAGCCGGGGATGGC. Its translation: CASSSRAGDG. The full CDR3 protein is CASSSRAGDGYTF.

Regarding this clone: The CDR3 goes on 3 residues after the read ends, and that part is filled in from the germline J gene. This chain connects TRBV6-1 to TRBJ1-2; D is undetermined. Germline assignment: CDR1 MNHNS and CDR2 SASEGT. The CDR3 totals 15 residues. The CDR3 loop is CASSEPLRGFGDYTF. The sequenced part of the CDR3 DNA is TGTGCCAGCAGTGAGCCCTTGAGAGGGTTTGGTGAC.

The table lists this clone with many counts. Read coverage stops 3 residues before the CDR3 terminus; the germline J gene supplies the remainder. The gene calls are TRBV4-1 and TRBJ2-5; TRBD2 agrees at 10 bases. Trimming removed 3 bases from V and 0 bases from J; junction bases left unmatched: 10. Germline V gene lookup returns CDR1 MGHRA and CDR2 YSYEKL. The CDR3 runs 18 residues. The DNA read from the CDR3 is TGCGCCAGCAGCCATTCCCCCGGGACTAGCGCTTACCAAGAGACC. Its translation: CASSHSPGTSAYQET. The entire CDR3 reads CASSHSPGTSAYQETQYF.

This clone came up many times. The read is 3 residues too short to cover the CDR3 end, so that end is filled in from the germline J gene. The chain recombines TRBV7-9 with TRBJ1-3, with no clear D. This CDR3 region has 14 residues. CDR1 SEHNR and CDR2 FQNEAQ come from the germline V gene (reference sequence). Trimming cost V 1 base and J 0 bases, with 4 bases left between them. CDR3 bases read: TGTGCCAGCAGCTTAGAGGGCTCTGGAAACACC. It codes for CASSLEGSGNT. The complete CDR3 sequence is CASSLEGSGNTIYF.

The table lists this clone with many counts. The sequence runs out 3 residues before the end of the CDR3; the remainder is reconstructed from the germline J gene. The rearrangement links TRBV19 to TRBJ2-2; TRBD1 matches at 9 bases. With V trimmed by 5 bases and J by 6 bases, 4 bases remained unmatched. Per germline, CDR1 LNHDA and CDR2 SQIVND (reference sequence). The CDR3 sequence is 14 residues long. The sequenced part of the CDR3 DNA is TGTGCCAGTAGTCTGGACAGGGGCTCCGGGGAG. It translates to CASSLDRGSGE. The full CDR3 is CASSLDRGSGELFF.